The 20 T cell receptor beta chains presented below share a single source sample, sequenced in a study of PD-1 blockade in classical Hodgkin lymphoma. Time point noted: newly diagnosed, previously untreated cHL patient sample. Researchers report purifying CD4+ T cells from thawed PBMCs by magnetic negative selection. Measured with immunoSEQ multiplex PCR; TCRdb has only the in-frame clones, and not every one. The sample yields some 14,000 clones, 85% to 90% seen once. The sample taken for sequencing was CD4+ T cells from blood. The receptors here all came from a human donor with classical Hodgkin lymphoma.

In its sample, this clone was seen once. The chain combines TRBV7-9 with TRBJ1-4, with D unresolved. V dropped 2 bases and J dropped 8 bases, with 12 bases sitting between them. Germline V gene lookup returns CDR1 SEHNR and CDR2 FQNEAQ (reference sequence). The CDR3 has 14 residues. CDR3 DNA sequence: TGTGCCAGCAGCTTATTAGTCGCTGAGGAAAAACTGTTTTTT. Translation gives CASSLLVAEEKLFF.

This chain uses TRBV7-8 with TRBJ1-5; no clear D gene. The CDR3 totals 16 residues. Germline loops: CDR1 SGHVS, CDR2 FQNEAQ. Trimming took 5 bases from V and 0 from J, leaving 14 bases between them. The CDR3 sequence is CASSPAGRYSNQPQHF. Here the CDR3 DNA reads TGTGCCAGCAGCCCCGCCGGCAGGTATAGCAATCAGCCCCAGCATTTT.

The gene calls are TRBV27 and TRBJ1-6, with 7 bases lining up with TRBD1. V gave up 4 bases and J gave up 4 bases; unmatched junction bases: 7. The CDR3 runs 16 residues. Germline-derived CDR1 and CDR2 are MNHEY and SMNVEV (reference sequence). The CDR3 is CASSSTGTAYNSPLHF. CDR3 DNA: TGTGCCAGCAGTTCTACGGGGACAGCTTATAATTCACCCCTCCACTTT.

V is TRBV11-2 and J is TRBJ2-4, with no clear D. The CDR3 runs to 15 residues. Trimming shortened V by 5 bases and J by 0 bases, and 11 bases separated the two germline ends. Germline values: CDR1 SGHAT, CDR2 FQNNGV. The CDR3 region is CASSPVLLAKNIQYF. In nucleotides, the CDR3 is TGTGCCAGCAGCCCCGTTTTGCTAGCCAAAAACATTCAGTACTTC.

The chain employs TRBV4-2 and TRBJ2-4; the D is unclear. Germline-derived CDR1 and CDR2 are LGHNA and YNFKEQ. V lost 0 bases and J 2 bases, leaving 8 bases between the germline ends. The CDR3 covers 15 residues. The CDR3 region has the DNA TGTGCCAGCAGCCAAGATGAAGGCACCAAAAACATTCAGTACTTC. Protein product: CASSQDEGTKNIQYF.

There are a few counts of this clone. The chain is built from TRBV18 and TRBJ1-1; no reliable D call. CDR3 length: 11 amino acids. The V and J ends lost 4 bases and 3 bases respectively, with 3 bases between them. CDR1 and CDR2 from the germline V gene are KGHSH and LQKENI. The CDR3 region has the DNA TGTGCCAGCTCACATGACACTGAAGCTTTCTTT. It encodes CASSHDTEAFF.

This chain links TRBV20-1 with TRBJ1-2; no definite D call. The CDR3 loop spans 11 amino acids. Trimming left V 6 bases short and J 8 bases short, with 13 bases between. From germline, CDR1 is DFQATT and CDR2 SNEGSKA (reference sequence). CDR3 amino acids: CSAALVGGYTF. DNA for the CDR3: TGCAGTGCAGCTCTGGTGGGCGGCTACACCTTC.

The chain employs TRBV30 and TRBJ1-2, with TRBD1 as a possible D gene (6 bases). Germline assignment: CDR1 GTSNPN and CDR2 SVGIG (reference sequence). The CDR3 spans 14 residues. V gave up 2 bases and J gave up 8 bases, with 18 bases separating them. In DNA, the CDR3 is TGTGCCTGGAGTCTAACAGGGTTACGGGGGGGCTACACCTTC. It codes for CAWSLTGLRGGYTF.

There are a few counts of this clone. The chain has TRBV5-4 and TRBJ1-1, with TRBD1 identical over 9 bases. The CDR3 spans 14 residues. After removal of 4 bases from V and 5 bases from J, the junction contained 6 bases not matched to a gene. CDR1 and CDR2 (germline): SGHNT, YYREEE (reference sequence). CDR3 residues: CASSVGQGRTEAFF. The CDR3 nucleotides are TGTGCCAGCAGCGTGGGACAGGGTAGGACTGAAGCTTTCTTT. The full variable domain, completed using reference TRBV5-4 and TRBJ1-1, is ETGVTQSPTHLIKTRGQQVTLRCSSQSGHNTVSWYQQALGQGPQFIFQYYREEENGRGNFPPRFSGLQFPNYSSELNVNALELDDSALYLCASSVGQGRTEAFFGQGTRLTVV.

This clone was counted only a few times. This chain uses TRBV21-1 with TRBJ1-3; the table calls TRBD1, which could not be checked here. TRBV21-1 is deemed a pseudogene. The CDR3 runs to 16 residues. This CDR3 reads CASSPRQGNSGNTIYF. Here the CDR3 DNA reads TGTGCCAGCAGCCCGCGACAGGGCAACTCTGGAAACACCATATATTTT.

The gene calls are TRBV5-5 and TRBJ2-7; D not certain. CDR3 length equals 14 residues. From germline, CDR1 is SGHKS and CDR2 YYEKEE (reference sequence). V lost 4 bases to trimming and J lost 3 bases, with 14 bases between them. The CDR3 bases are TGTGCCAGCAGCATAGGGCCTCCCGTCTACGAGCAGTACTTC. The encoded protein is CASSIGPPVYEQYF.

This rearrangement joins TRBV27 to TRBJ2-1; D is possibly TRBD1 or TRBD2 (6 bases each). This CDR3 contains 14 residues. Germline loops: CDR1 MNHEY, CDR2 SMNVEV (reference sequence). V lost 2 bases, J lost 8 bases, and 13 bases lay in between. The CDR3 region has the DNA TGTGCCAGCAGTTTACAGGGGAGGAAGGATGAGCAGTTCTTC. The encoded protein is CASSLQGRKDEQFF.

The chain employs TRBV5-1 and TRBJ2-3; 14 nucleotides match TRBD2. Trimming cost V 4 bases and J 2 bases; bases outside gene matches: 12. CDR3 length: 19 amino acids. Germline CDR1 reads SGHRS; CDR2 reads YFSETQ. CDR3 bases: TGCGCCAGCAGCCGCACCGGACTAGCGGGAGGTGTGGCCACAGATACGCAGTATTTT. Its protein product is CASSRTGLAGGVATDTQYF.

The chain carries TRBV7-2 and TRBJ2-5; no clear D. The J call may be mistaken, given a closer DNA end match to TRBJ2-7. The V gene's germline CDR1 is SGHTA and CDR2 FQGNSA. CDR3 length equals 15 residues. CDR3 sequence reads: CASSLGAGHSYEQYF. Written as DNA, the CDR3 is TGTGCCAGCAGCTTAGGGGCCGGGCACTCCTACGAGCAGTACTTC.

J is TRBJ1-2 and V is TRBV6-6, with D possibly TRBD1 on 6 matching bases. This CDR3 spans 14 amino acids. Germline values: CDR1 MNHNY, CDR2 SVGAGI (reference sequence). V dropped 5 bases and J dropped 4 bases, with 14 bases sitting between them. This CDR3 is CASSPHRESYGYTF. As DNA, the CDR3 is TGTGCCAGCAGTCCGCACAGGGAGAGCTATGGCTACACCTTC.

The genes are TRBV7-2 and TRBJ2-7, with 12 bases identical to TRBD2. The CDR3 totals 16 residues. Germline V gene sequence: CDR1 SGHTA, CDR2 FQGNSA. V was pared by 5 bases and J by 4 bases, with 9 bases of the junction left unmatched. In DNA form, the CDR3 reads TGTGCCAGCAGCCGTACGACTAGCGGGAGTTTGTACGAGCAGTACTTC. Translating gives CASSRTTSGSLYEQYF.

V gene TRBV9 combines with J gene TRBJ1-1; D gene uncertain. The CDR3 consists of 14 residues. V lost 4 bases and J 4 bases, leaving 14 bases between the germline ends. CDR1 and CDR2 from the germline V gene are SGDLS and YYNGEE. The DNA of the CDR3 is TGTGCCAGCAGCCCCAGCAGGCGCCCCACTGAAGCTTTCTTT. It yields the protein CASSPSRRPTEAFF.

For the CDR3, the DNA is TGTGCCAGCAGCTTAGCAGGGGGGATAAATCAGCCCCAGCATTTT. Its protein product is CASSLAGGINQPQHF. The rearrangement links TRBV7-2 to TRBJ1-5; TRBD1 might be the D (6 bases). The CDR3 contains 15 residues. V gave up 0 bases and J gave up 4 bases, with 10 bases separating them. CDR1 is SGHTA, CDR2 FQGNSA, per germline.

This sequence joins TRBV19 and TRBJ2-6; D may be TRBD1 (6 bases). CDR1 and CDR2 from the germline V gene are LNHDA and SQIVND (reference sequence). This CDR3 region has 17 residues. V lost 4 bases to trimming and J lost 0 bases, with 13 bases between them. The CDR3 spells CASSKDSLLSGANVLTF. For the CDR3, the DNA is TGTGCCAGTAGTAAGGACAGCTTGCTCTCTGGGGCCAACGTCCTGACTTTC.

V and J are TRBV27 and TRBJ1-5; maybe TRBD1 (6 bases). CDR1 and CDR2 (germline): MNHEY, SMNVEV (reference sequence). CDR3 size: 13 residues. Trimming took 7 bases from V and 3 from J, leaving 10 bases between them. CDR3 coding DNA: TGTGCCAGCAAACAGGGAAACAATCAGCCCCAGCATTTT. It encodes CASKQGNNQPQHF.